Following are 11 T cell receptor beta chains from one sample sequenced in a study of blood T cell repertoires in COVID-19. Assay: immunoSEQ multiplex PCR; the TCRdb copy retains only in-frame clones and omits some. The sample consists of 95,000 to 150,000 clones, roughly 84% of them appearing once. The source material was PBMCs or T cells enriched from blood (not recorded which). Receptors originate from a woman in her 30s who had recovered from COVID-19.

This rearrangement joins TRBV5-6 to TRBJ1-4, with TRBD1 matching 7 bases. The junction had 9 bases not matched to a gene; V was cut back by 6 bases and J by 4 bases. The germline V gene has CDR1 SGHDT and CDR2 YYEEEE. The CDR3 is 15 residues long. CDR3 DNA: TGTGCCAGCACCTCCACAGGGGCTTATAATGAAAAACTGTTTTTT. Protein: CASTSTGAYNEKLFF. Based on the CDR3 plus reference TRBV5-6 and TRBJ1-4, the full variable domain is DAGVTQSPTHLIKTRGQQVTLRCSPKSGHDTVSWYQQALGQGPQFIFQYYEEEERQRGNFPDRFSGHQFPNYSSELNVNALLLGDSALYLCASTSTGAYNEKLFFGSGTQLSVL.

The CDR3 DNA reads TGTGCCAGCAGCGGGCCCGGGACTAGTCCGATTGAGCAGTTCTTC. Amino acids: CASSGPGTSPIEQFF. The chain has TRBV7-3 and TRBJ2-1; 8 bases align to TRBD2. The CDR3 totals 15 residues. Germline values: CDR1 SGHTA, CDR2 FQGTGA. With 5 bases clipped from V and 9 bases from J, the junction kept 12 bases outside the gene matches.

V and J are TRBV6-5 and TRBJ2-3; 8 bases line up with TRBD1. CDR3 length: 15 amino acids. Germline CDR1 and CDR2: MNHEY and SVGAGI. The V and J ends lost 6 bases and 0 bases, in that order; junction bases with no gene match: 5. The DNA for the CDR3 is TGTGCCAGCAGAGCCGACAGGGGAAGCACAGATACGCAGTATTTT. This encodes CASRADRGSTDTQYF.

CDR3 in amino acids: CASSTVAGRTDTQYF. Written as DNA, the CDR3 is TGTGCCAGCAGTACGGTGGCAGGGCGCACAGATACGCAGTATTTT. The V and J genes are TRBV6-5 and TRBJ2-3, with D tentatively TRBD1 (5 bases). V shed 5 bases and J shed 1 base, with 13 bases lying between them. This CDR3 is 15 amino acids long. Germline CDR1 and CDR2: MNHEY and SVGAGI.

The chain couples TRBV11-2 to TRBJ2-5; possibly TRBD2 for D (6 bases). The CDR3 is 14 residues long. The ends were cut back, 4 bases at V and 5 bases at J, with 14 bases in the middle. Germline-derived CDR1 and CDR2 are SGHAT and FQNNGV. This chain's CDR3 is CASSSIGGLETQYF. CDR3 sequence (DNA): TGTGCCAGCAGCTCGATTGGGGGGTTGGAGACCCAGTACTTC.

This chain joins TRBV6-5 and TRBJ2-1, with 9 bases fitting TRBD1. Germline assignment: CDR1 MNHEY and CDR2 SVGAGI. The CDR3 runs to 13 residues. V gave up 6 bases and J gave up 12 bases; unmatched junction bases: 9. The CDR3 is CASSLTKDRGQFF. In DNA form, the CDR3 reads TGTGCCAGCAGCTTAACCAAGGACAGGGGGCAGTTCTTC.

Only a few counts were recorded for this clone. J is TRBJ2-4 and V is TRBV6-6, with D maybe TRBD2 (5 bases). The CDR3 sequence is 13 residues long. V was cut by 0 bases and J by 8 bases, with 8 bases left in between. Germline assignment: CDR1 MNHNY and CDR2 SVGAGI (reference sequence). The CDR3 sequence: CASSYSREDIQYF. CDR3 nucleotide sequence: TGTGCCAGCAGTTACTCGAGGGAAGACATTCAGTACTTC.

The rearrangement uses TRBV5-1 and TRBJ2-7; a possible D gene is TRBD1 (5 bases). The CDR3 is made up of 15 amino acids. Trimming shortened V by 0 bases and J by 4 bases, and 14 bases separated the two germline ends. Germline V gene data show CDR1 as SGHRS and CDR2 as YFSETQ. The chain's CDR3 is CASSLGRQGVYEQYF. As DNA, the CDR3 is TGCGCCAGCAGCTTGGGCCGGCAGGGTGTATACGAGCAGTACTTC.

This rearrangement joins TRBV5-1 to TRBJ2-7, with a weak D call TRBD1 (6 bases). CDR3 length: 15 residues. V lost 0 bases to trimming and J lost 2 bases, with 12 bases between them. Germline-derived CDR1 and CDR2 are SGHRS and YFSETQ. The CDR3 DNA is TGCGCCAGCAGCTTGGCAGGCAGGGGACCCTACGAGCAGTACTTC. Translating it yields CASSLAGRGPYEQYF.

The chain has TRBV6-2 or TRBV6-3 and TRBJ2-7; 10 bases are a match to TRBD2. Looked up from germline, CDR1 is MNHEY and CDR2 is SVGEGT. V was pared by 5 bases and J by 3 bases, with 4 bases of the junction left unmatched. This CDR3 comprises 14 residues. CDR3: CASSSGRGFYEQYF. CDR3 nucleotides: TGTGCCAGCAGTAGCGGGAGGGGGTTCTACGAGCAGTACTTC.

The chain employs TRBV3-1 (or the pseudogene TRBV3-2) and TRBJ2-5; 7 bases align to TRBD2. Unmatched junction bases numbered 7, after V lost 4 bases and J lost 2 bases. Germline CDR1 and CDR2: LGHDT and YNNKEL (reference sequence). The CDR3 runs to 15 residues. Here the CDR3 DNA reads TGTGCCAGCAGCCGGCAACTAGCGCGTCAAGAGACCCAGTACTTC. This sequence encodes CASSRQLARQETQYF.